The 9 T cell receptor beta chains below come from one sample, sequenced in a study of blood T cell repertoires in COVID-19. Sequencing used immunoSEQ multiplex PCR; TCRdb keeps in-frame clones, though not all of them. The table lists roughly 360,000 clones, around 84% of them singletons, with 0.85% to 1.2% in the top ten. The sequenced sample was peripheral blood. The source is a human donor with acute or convalescent COVID-19. The donor label of this sample is uncertain.

This clone came up once. The CDR3 coding sequence is TGTGCCAGCAGCTTCTTATCAGGAGAAAAACTGTTTTTT. Its translation is CASSFLSGEKLFF. The rearrangement uses TRBV7-8 and TRBJ1-4; no clear D gene. Trimming pared 3 bases from V and 8 bases from J, leaving 10 bases between. The CDR3 has 13 residues. From germline, CDR1 is SGHVS and CDR2 FQNEAQ. Combining the CDR3 with reference TRBV7-8 and TRBJ1-4 gives the whole variable domain GAGVSQSPRYKVAKRGQDVALRCDPISGHVSLFWYQQALGQGPEFLTYFQNEAQLDKSGLPSDRFFAERPEGSVSTLKIQRTQQEDSAVYLCASSFLSGEKLFFGSGTQLSVL.

The V call is TRBV4-1, the J call TRBJ1-4, with D hard to call. Deletions cut 2 bases from V and 5 bases from J, with 12 bases between. CDR1 and CDR2 from the germline V gene are MGHRA and YSYEKL. The length of the CDR3 is 15 residues. CDR3 nucleotide sequence: TGCGCCAGCAGCCAACGCGACGGGAGAAATGAAAAACTGTTTTTT. Its protein is CASSQRDGRNEKLFF.

The rearrangement joins TRBV6-6 to TRBJ2-7, with D possibly being TRBD1 (6 bases). CDR1 and CDR2 from the germline V gene are MNHNY and SVGAGI (reference sequence). Between the trimmed V and J ends, which lost 2 bases and 1 base, there was a span of 9 bases. The CDR3 runs to 14 residues. DNA for the CDR3: TGTGCCAGCAGTTACCCCGGACAGTCCTACGAGCAGTACTTC. Protein product: CASSYPGQSYEQYF.

The genes are TRBV11-2 and TRBJ1-2; D uncertain. V was trimmed by 5 bases and J by 6 bases, leaving 16 bases between them. The CDR3 extends over 14 amino acids. Germline CDR1 SGHAT, CDR2 FQNNGV. The CDR3 nucleotides are TGTGCCAGCAGCCCCCAGGCTGGGCTGGATGGCTACACCTTC. It codes for CASSPQAGLDGYTF.

The chain combines TRBV27 with TRBJ1-1; D ambiguous. Germline V gene lookup returns CDR1 MNHEY and CDR2 SMNVEV (reference sequence). This CDR3 is built from 14 residues. The V and J ends lost 0 bases and 1 base respectively, with 6 bases between them. The CDR3 region is CASSLSRANTEAFF. CDR3 DNA: TGTGCCAGCAGTTTATCGCGGGCGAACACTGAAGCTTTCTTT.

The count of this clone is one. CDR3 coding DNA: TGCGCCAGCAGCTTGGAAGGACAGGGGCGTCGGGGCTACACCTTC. Translating it yields CASSLEGQGRRGYTF. The chain has TRBV5-1 and TRBJ1-2, with TRBD1 identical over 9 bases. The germline CDR1 and CDR2 sequences are SGHRS and YFSETQ. The J segment lost 8 bases and the V segment lost 0 bases, leaving 8 bases of the junction unmatched. The CDR3 has 15 residues.

V gene TRBV6-5 combines with J gene TRBJ1-1, with a tentative D call TRBD1 (5 bases). V was cut by 4 bases and J by 3 bases, with 15 bases left in between. The CDR3 length is 15 residues. Germline CDR1 and CDR2: MNHEY and SVGAGI. CDR3: CASSFAGGAYTEAFF. CDR3 in DNA: TGTGCCAGCAGTTTCGCGGGAGGGGCGTACACTGAAGCTTTCTTT.

In the case of this clone: The same CDR3 also results from other DNA sequences found in this sample. J is TRBJ1-2 and V is TRBV27, with unresolved D. Trimming removed 2 bases from V and 4 bases from J, with 8 bases in between. The CDR3 is made up of 13 amino acids. From germline, CDR1 is MNHEY and CDR2 SMNVEV (reference sequence). The CDR3 spells CASSLGSTYGYTF. Written as DNA, the CDR3 is TGTGCCAGCAGTTTAGGGAGTACCTATGGCTACACCTTC.

The chain is built from TRBV6-6 and TRBJ2-3; 8 bases map to TRBD2. The length of the CDR3 is 12 residues. The V gene end was trimmed by 8 bases and the J gene end by 3 bases; junction bases not matched to a gene: 1. The germline CDR1 and CDR2 sequences are MNHNY and SVGAGI (reference sequence). For the CDR3, the DNA is TGTGCCAGCGGCGGGGGGACAGATACGCAGTATTTT. Its translation is CASGGGTDTQYF.